The next 14 T cell receptor beta chains were all read from a single sample in a study of CD8+ T cells in alopecia areata. TCR sequencing used cDNA made by reverse transcription of extracted RNA. Some clones are missing from TCRdb's copy, which holds only in-frame ones; the method was immunoSEQ multiplex PCR. The table records 220,000 or so clones, about three fifths of them present only once. The sample was CD4+ T cells sorted from blood, taken at week 0. The receptors shown here come from a human donor with alopecia areata.

This clone was seen only a few times. V gene TRBV11-2 combines with J gene TRBJ2-1, with 11 bases that match TRBD2. The CDR3 has 15 amino acids. The V gene end was trimmed by 1 base and the J gene end by 10 bases; junction bases not matched to a gene: 6. CDR1 and CDR2 from the germline V gene are SGHAT and FQNNGV. In nucleotides, the CDR3 is TGTGCCAGCAGCTTAGGACTAGCGGGGCGGGGAGAGCAGTTCTTC. The encoded protein is CASSLGLAGRGEQFF.

V usage is TRBV5-1 and J usage is TRBJ1-1; no clear D gene. The germline V gene has CDR1 SGHRS and CDR2 YFSETQ. Trimming left V 0 bases short and J 1 base short, with 10 bases between. This CDR3 spans 15 amino acids. CDR3 amino acids: CASSLAGLRNTEAFF. The CDR3 DNA reads TGCGCCAGCAGCTTGGCTGGGCTTCGGAACACTGAAGCTTTCTTT.

The V and J genes are TRBV29-1 and TRBJ1-1, with D unresolved. V dropped 2 bases and J dropped 6 bases, with 13 bases sitting between them. This CDR3 region has 13 residues. Looked up from germline, CDR1 is SQVTM and CDR2 is ANQGSEA. The CDR3 sequence is CSVEPLSGPEAFF. The CDR3 DNA reads TGCAGCGTTGAACCTCTAAGTGGGCCTGAAGCTTTCTTT.

The V gene is TRBV29-1, the J gene TRBJ2-7; TRBD2 matches at 10 bases. The CDR3 sequence is 16 residues long. Trimming took 2 bases from V and 6 from J; bases not matched to a gene: 13. Looked up from germline, CDR1 is SQVTM and CDR2 is ANQGSEA. DNA of the CDR3: TGCAGCGTTGAAAAGCGGGAGGGCCGACCTACATGCGAGCAGTACTTC. It is translated as CSVEKREGRPTCEQYF.

The genes are TRBV4-1 and TRBJ2-1; the D gene is possibly TRBD2 (6 bases). The CDR3 totals 14 residues. Germline V gene sequence: CDR1 MGHRA, CDR2 YSYEKL. V was shortened by 2 bases and J by 8 bases, with 13 bases between the two germline ends. CDR3 sequence reads: CASSQIGGLDEQFF. For the CDR3, the DNA is TGCGCCAGCAGCCAAATTGGGGGGTTGGATGAGCAGTTCTTC.

This clone was counted between two and nine times. The chain uses TRBV15 and TRBJ2-6; D gene ambiguous. Germline V gene data show CDR1 as LNHNV and CDR2 as YYDKDF (reference sequence). This CDR3 is built from 14 residues. With 5 bases removed from V and 2 bases from J, the gap between germline ends came to 7 bases. CDR3 DNA sequence: TGTGCCACCAGCCCCAGAACTGGGGCCAACGTCCTGACTTTC. The encoded protein is CATSPRTGANVLTF.

The chain recombines TRBV29-1 with TRBJ1-2, with D possibly matching TRBD1 (6 bases). The CDR3 runs to 14 residues. The V end was cut by 0 bases, the J end by 8 bases, with 16 bases between. CDR1 is SQVTM, CDR2 ANQGSEA, per germline. The DNA for the CDR3 is TGCAGCGTTGAAGATATGGGCCGGGGGCGCGGCTACACCTTC. Amino acid sequence: CSVEDMGRGRGYTF.

In this sample, this clone turned up once. V gene TRBV27 combines with J gene TRBJ1-2; unclear D gene. The V and J ends lost 3 bases and 0 bases respectively, with 11 bases between them. This CDR3 region has 15 residues. Germline CDR1 and CDR2: MNHEY and SMNVEV (reference sequence). Here the CDR3 reads CASSFSVSANYGYTF. As DNA, the CDR3 is TGTGCCAGCAGTTTCTCGGTTTCGGCTAACTATGGCTACACCTTC.

The chain uses TRBV29-1 and TRBJ2-5, with D tentatively TRBD1 (6 bases). Trimming took off 0 bases at V and 5 bases at J, with 22 bases between the two ends. The CDR3 has 17 amino acids. Germline V CDR1 and CDR2: SQVTM, ANQGSEA. The CDR3 loop reads CSVEDGTYTGRWETQYF. CDR3 in DNA: TGCAGCGTTGAAGATGGGACCTACACAGGGAGATGGGAGACCCAGTACTTC.

V is TRBV5-1 and J is TRBJ1-2; no definite D call. The length of the CDR3 is 13 residues. The germline V gene has CDR1 SGHRS and CDR2 YFSETQ. V was pared by 1 base and J by 6 bases, with 10 bases between. CDR3 bases: TGCGCCAGCAGCTTGCTTAACGAAGATGGCTACACCTTC. Its translation is CASSLLNEDGYTF.

In this sample, this clone turned up a few times. The V gene is TRBV29-1, the J gene TRBJ1-2; 7 bases are shared with TRBD1. V shed 7 bases, J shed 1 base, and the junction held 6 bases outside the gene matches. CDR1 is SQVTM, CDR2 ANQGSEA, per germline. There are 13 residues in the CDR3. The CDR3: CSAVDRSNYGYTF. CDR3 sequence (DNA): TGCAGCGCCGTGGACAGGAGTAACTATGGCTACACCTTC.

This clone appeared a few times. The CDR3 DNA reads TGCAGCGTTGAATTTAGGCGGCAGGGGATCTACGAGCAGTACTTC. It translates to CSVEFRRQGIYEQYF. V and J are TRBV29-1 and TRBJ2-7, with D possibly matching TRBD1 (6 bases). Trimming took off 2 bases at V and 3 bases at J, with 17 bases between the two ends. The length of the CDR3 is 15 residues. CDR1 is SQVTM and CDR2 is ANQGSEA in the germline V gene.

The chain is built from TRBV6-5 and TRBJ1-3; no firm D call. This CDR3 comprises 15 residues. Germline CDR1 and CDR2: MNHEY and SVGAGI. V was pared by 0 bases and J by 4 bases, with 10 bases between. The CDR3 coding sequence is TGTGCCAGCAGTTACTCCGTTCCGGACGGAAACACCATATATTTT. As protein: CASSYSVPDGNTIYF.

The rearrangement links TRBV23-1 to TRBJ2-7; no clear D. TRBV23-1 is an open reading frame, and its role is uncertain. The length of the CDR3 is 14 residues. The V end lost 4 bases, the J end lost 0 bases, and 10 bases lay between the germline ends. The CDR3 DNA reads as TGCGCCAGCAGTCCCAGTGGTGGCTCCTACGAGCAGTACTTC. As protein: CASSPSGGSYEQYF.